This T cell receptor (beta chain) was recorded in a study of early T cells in non-severe SARS-CoV-2 infection (dated by TCRdb to about 2021). About the study as a whole: Bulk RNA from unsorted whole blood was used for TCR sequencing, so alpha and beta chains could not be paired. Here is what the overall study found, with its caveats: VDJdb matching was skewed toward anti-spike CD8 responses, so virus-specific expansions were likely underestimated and private and CD4 specificities were missed.

A few counts support this clonotype. Its specific antigen is unknown. Base qualities are missing; no much larger clone stands one base away. Set within a cohort of healthcare workers in London, UK, this nested case-control study involved weekly PCR testing of nasopharyngeal swabs along with blood sampling. Healthcare workers were recruited between 23 and 31 March 2020, during the week of the UK lockdown, and were followed weekly for up to about 15 weeks. The CDR3 numbers 20 residues from cysteine through phenylalanine. Kept here is only the CDR3 DNA, which spans 60 bases and is read in frame from base 1. V is cut back by 7 bases and J by 4 bases, with 22 bases in the junction unmatched. CDR1 and CDR2 (MDHEN, SYDVKM) derive from the germline V gene. Libraries were built with 5' RACE. The sequencer listed for this sample is NextSeq 500. In the TCR library protocol, unique molecular identifiers were attached to individual cDNA molecules to correct for PCR bias and sequencing error. Both TCR alpha and beta chains were sequenced, and tight co-correlation was observed between alpha and beta sequence abundances in each sample. The authors processed their data as follows. V gene, J gene and CDR3 annotation of TCR sequences was performed with Decombinator V4. TCRs were defined as expanded if a significant change between any two time points was detected under a Poisson model with p below 0.0001. TCR abundances were normalised to the total number of TCRs sequenced per sample and expressed as counts per million. TRAV1-2 paired with TRAJ12, TRAJ20 or TRAJ33 defined MAIT TCRs, while TRAV10 paired with TRAJ18 defined iNKT TCRs. VDJdb, accessed on 1 November 2021, was searched for TCRs annotated for CMV, EBV and SARS-CoV-2, and TCRs annotated for more than one antigen were excluded. TCRdb itself trimmed the public reads at Q25 with fastp, ran MiXCR and retained productive beta chains. Merged by CDR3 protein, the rows form single entries marked with the most common genes and DNA. TCRdb's processing, not the authors' own work, is the source of the V and J calls. This sample holds about 50,000 distinct CDR3 sequences; 10% to 15% were observed only once. Clones ranked in the top ten supply 2.5% to 3% of the sample.

Recombination linked TRBV28 to TRBJ2-4, with 10 central nucleotides matching TRBD2. Sequences were derived from whole blood, sampled at baseline. The clonotype originates from an adult who was a healthcare worker with PCR-confirmed SARS-CoV-2 infection or an uninfected control (not recorded which). The nucleotides are TGTGCCAGCACCCCGAAAGCCAGCGGGAGGGGAGGGCGGCGAAAAAACATTCAGTACTTC. This translates into CASTPKASGRGGRRKNIQYF.